The rows below give T cell receptor beta chains drawn from one sample of a study of blood T cell repertoires in COVID-19. Produced via immunoSEQ multiplex PCR; TCRdb's table is partial and in-frame only. The repertoire holds some 190,000 clones, with approximately 80% as singletons. The material sequenced was PBMCs or T cells enriched from blood (not recorded which). The receptor source for this set is a man aged 55-75 years who had been exposed to COVID-19. Both conserved end residues are part of each CDR3. D genes are given only for firm matches. Some rows mark clone size as missing; the rest say once, few, many or name a class of expanded clone.

V: TRBV30; D: -; size: -; J: TRBJ1-5; DNA: TGTGCCGCGACAGAGCAAGGGAATCAGCCCCAGCATTTT; CDR3: CAATEQGNQPQHF
V: TRBV9; D: -; size: -; J: TRBJ1-6; DNA: TGTGCCAGCAGCGTTGTAGGGGTTGATTCACCCCTCCACTTT; CDR3: CASSVVGVDSPLHF
V: TRBV5-4; D: -; size: -; J: TRBJ2-7; DNA: TGTGCCAGCAGCTTGGAAGTTAGCTCCTACGAGCAGTACTTC; CDR3: CASSLEVSSYEQYF
V: TRBV4-1; D: TRBD1; size: -; J: TRBJ1-1; DNA: TGCGCCAGCAGCCAAACGGACAGGGGCAACACTGAAGCTTTCTTT; CDR3: CASSQTDRGNTEAFF
V: TRBV18; D: TRBD1; size: few; J: TRBJ1-5; DNA: TGTGCCAGCTCATCCGGGACAGCCTTGGGGAATCAGCCCCAGCATTTT; CDR3: CASSSGTALGNQPQHF
V: TRBV7-8; D: -; size: -; J: TRBJ2-3; DNA: TGTGCCAGCAGCTTACGTGCGGCCCTGGGCACAGATACGCAGTATTTT; CDR3: CASSLRAALGTDTQYF
V: TRBV7-2; D: TRBD2; size: -; J: TRBJ2-7; DNA: TGTGCCAGCCAATCTAGCGGGCCTTCCTACGAGCAGTACTTC; CDR3: CASQSSGPSYEQYF
V: TRBV7-9; D: -; size: -; J: TRBJ1-3; DNA: TGTGCCAGCAGCCTACAGGGAGGAAACACCATATATTTT; CDR3: CASSLQGGNTIYF
V: TRBV11-2; D: TRBD1; size: -; J: TRBJ2-2; DNA: TGTGCCAGCAGCCCACGGACAGGAGCGAACACCGGGGAGCTGTTTTTT; CDR3: CASSPRTGANTGELFF
V: TRBV11-2; D: TRBD1; size: -; J: TRBJ2-5; DNA: TGTGCCAGCAGCCCCCAGGGGGCTGACGGAGAGACCCAGTACTTC; CDR3: CASSPQGADGETQYF
V: TRBV27; D: -; size: -; J: TRBJ2-3; DNA: TGTGCCAGCAGTTTTTCCAAACTCCAGCGCTCGGTCACAGATACGCAGTATTTT; CDR3: CASSFSKLQRSVTDTQYF
V: TRBV2; D: TRBD2; size: -; J: TRBJ2-1; DNA: TGTGCCAGCAATACCATAGCGGGAGCCTACAATGAGCAGTTCTTC; CDR3: CASNTIAGAYNEQFF
V: TRBV3-1/TRBV3-2; D: -; size: -; J: TRBJ2-7; DNA: TGTGCCAGCAGCCAGAGGGGGACGGTGCCCCCCGAGCAGTACTTC; CDR3: CASSQRGTVPPEQYF
V: TRBV6-1; D: -; size: -; J: TRBJ2-7; DNA: TGTGCCAGCAGTGAAGCGCGGGTACTGAGGTACGAGCAGTACTTC; CDR3: CASSEARVLRYEQYF
V: TRBV10-1; D: TRBD1; size: -; J: TRBJ2-3; DNA: TGCGCCAGCAGTGCCATTACAGGGGGCCCCACAGATACGCAGTATTTT; CDR3: CASSAITGGPTDTQYF
V: TRBV7-3; D: TRBD2; size: once; J: TRBJ2-5; DNA: TGTGCCAGCAGCCCAAGCGGGACGGATAAAGAGACCCAGTACTTC; CDR3: CASSPSGTDKETQYF
V: TRBV15; D: TRBD1; size: -; J: TRBJ2-7; DNA: TGTGCCACCAGCCGCGGACAGGGTAGAACCTACGAGCAGTACTTC; CDR3: CATSRGQGRTYEQYF
V: TRBV9; D: -; size: -; J: TRBJ2-2; DNA: TGTGCCAGCAGCGTTTCAGCGGACCCGAACACCGGGGAGCTGTTTTTT; CDR3: CASSVSADPNTGELFF
V: TRBV6-5; D: TRBD1; size: -; J: TRBJ1-1; DNA: TGTGCCAGCAGCGACAGGGGCCGCGAAGCTTTCTTT; CDR3: CASSDRGREAFF
V: TRBV6-5; D: TRBD1; size: -; J: TRBJ1-1; DNA: TGTGCCAGCAGTTACGACAGGGCGAACACTGAAGCTTTCTTT; CDR3: CASSYDRANTEAFF
V: TRBV4-1; D: -; size: -; J: TRBJ2-1; DNA: TGCGCCAGCAGCCACGGTAGAGGGCCAGCCCCCAATGAGCAGTTCTTC; CDR3: CASSHGRGPAPNEQFF
V: TRBV27; D: -; size: -; J: TRBJ2-7; DNA: TGTGCCAGCAGTTACAGGGTCGGCTACGAGCAGTACTTC; CDR3: CASSYRVGYEQYF
V: TRBV27; D: TRBD1; size: -; J: TRBJ1-2; DNA: TGTGCCAGCAGTTTCTGGACAGGGACTAACTATGGCTACACCTTC; CDR3: CASSFWTGTNYGYTF
V: TRBV5-1; D: -; size: -; J: TRBJ2-7; DNA: TGCGCCAGCACCTTGGGGGCGGGAAAAGAGCAGTACTTC; CDR3: CASTLGAGKEQYF
V: TRBV6-5; D: -; size: -; J: TRBJ1-1; DNA: TGTGCCAGCAGGCCTCACAGGGTGAACACTGAAGCTTTCTTT; CDR3: CASRPHRVNTEAFF
V: TRBV5-1; D: -; size: -; J: TRBJ1-2; DNA: TGCGCCAGCAGCTCCGAGGGACAAAACTATGGCTACACCTTC; CDR3: CASSSEGQNYGYTF
V: TRBV29-1; D: TRBD2; size: -; J: TRBJ2-1; DNA: TGCAGCGTGATAGGACTAGCTAAGTCCTACAATGAGCAGTTCTTC; CDR3: CSVIGLAKSYNEQFF
V: TRBV6-1; D: TRBD1; size: -; J: TRBJ1-5; DNA: TGTGCCAGCAGTGAAGGGACAGGGGCGGTTCGCAATCAGCCCCAGCATTTT; CDR3: CASSEGTGAVRNQPQHF
V: TRBV28; D: -; size: -; J: TRBJ1-4; DNA: TGTGCCAGCAGCCAGACGGGGGGGAATGAAAAACTGTTTTTT; CDR3: CASSQTGGNEKLFF
V: TRBV7-8; D: TRBD1; size: -; J: TRBJ1-1; DNA: TGTGCCAGCAGCTTAGAGACAGGGGGCGGGTACACTGAAGCTTTCTTT; CDR3: CASSLETGGGYTEAFF
V: TRBV20-1; D: TRBD2; size: -; J: TRBJ2-3; DNA: TGCAGTGCTAGTCCCGGGACTAGCGGGAGAGGTTCAGATACGCAGTATTTT; CDR3: CSASPGTSGRGSDTQYF
V: TRBV9; D: TRBD1; size: -; J: TRBJ1-4; DNA: TGTGCCAGCAGCGTTGGAGGGACAGGGGCTGAAAAACTGTTTTTT; CDR3: CASSVGGTGAEKLFF
V: TRBV5-1; D: TRBD1; size: -; J: TRBJ2-1; DNA: TGCGCCAGCAGCCGCTGGACAGGGAACAATGAGCAGTTCTTC; CDR3: CASSRWTGNNEQFF
V: TRBV5-1; D: -; size: -; J: TRBJ1-4; DNA: TGCGCCAGCAGCTTGGGGAGGGAAGGTGAAAAACTGTTTTTT; CDR3: CASSLGREGEKLFF
V: TRBV4-3; D: -; size: -; J: TRBJ1-3; DNA: TGCGCCAGCAGCCAAGATCGTAGGACAGCTGGAAACACCATATATTTT; CDR3: CASSQDRRTAGNTIYF
V: TRBV30; D: TRBD2; size: -; J: TRBJ2-4; DNA: TGTGCCTGCCAATGGGGGGGCAAAAACATTCAGTACTTC; CDR3: CACQWGGKNIQYF
V: TRBV4-3; D: -; size: -; J: TRBJ1-2; DNA: TGCGCCAGCAGCCAGGGGGGTCGCTATGGCTACACCTTC; CDR3: CASSQGGRYGYTF
V: TRBV11-2; D: TRBD2; size: few; J: TRBJ2-2; DNA: TGTGCCAGCAGCAGCCGGGACTACACGCCCGGGGAGCTGTTTTTT; CDR3: CASSSRDYTPGELFF